This TCR beta chain derives from a study of blood T cell repertoires in COVID-19. Self-reported history from a screening survey and questionnaire set each donor's cohort. The CDR3 spans 14 residues. V lost 0 bases and J 1 base, leaving 6 bases between the germline ends. Germline lookup yields CDR1 SGHDN and CDR2 FVKESK. Using immunoSEQ multiplex PCR, the repertoire was profiled, and TCRdb retains in-frame clones only, with some absent. The sample includes about 220,000 clones, roughly nine tenths of them seen just once. This clonotype originated in a woman younger than 35 in a cohort exposed to, infected with or recovered from COVID-19 (not recorded which). V usage is TRBV14 and J usage is TRBJ1-2; D call uncertain. The sequenced material came from PBMCs or T cells enriched from blood (not recorded which). The CDR3 here is CASSQENNNYGYTF. The CDR3 DNA follows: TGTGCCAGCAGCCAAGAAAACAATAACTATGGCTACACCTTC.